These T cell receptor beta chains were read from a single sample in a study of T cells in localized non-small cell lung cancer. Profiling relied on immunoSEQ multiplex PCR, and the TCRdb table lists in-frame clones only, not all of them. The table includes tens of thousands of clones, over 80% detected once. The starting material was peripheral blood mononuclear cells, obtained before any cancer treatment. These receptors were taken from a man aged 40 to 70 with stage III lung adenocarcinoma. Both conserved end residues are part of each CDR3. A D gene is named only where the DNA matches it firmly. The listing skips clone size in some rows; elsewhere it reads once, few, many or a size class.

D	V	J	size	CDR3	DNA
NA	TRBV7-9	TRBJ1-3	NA	CASSLAGSYSGNTIYF	TGTGCCAGCAGCTTAGCGGGCAGCTACTCTGGAAACACCATATATTTT
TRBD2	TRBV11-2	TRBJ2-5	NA	CASSTSAQETQYF	TGTGCCAGCAGTACTAGCGCACAAGAGACCCAGTACTTC
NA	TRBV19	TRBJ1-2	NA	CASKRQGNYGYTF	TGTGCCAGTAAACGCCAGGGGAACTATGGCTACACCTTC
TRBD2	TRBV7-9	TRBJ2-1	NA	CASSPLASGGSSSYNEQFF	TGTGCCAGCAGCCCACTTGCTAGCGGGGGGTCTAGCTCCTACAATGAGCAGTTCTTC
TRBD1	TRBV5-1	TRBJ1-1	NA	CASSRGQERTEAFF	TGCGCCAGCAGCCGCGGACAGGAAAGGACTGAAGCTTTCTTT
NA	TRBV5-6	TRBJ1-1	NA	CASSLHGDMNTEAFF	TGTGCCAGCAGCTTGCATGGGGATATGAACACTGAAGCTTTCTTT
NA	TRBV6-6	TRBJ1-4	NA	CASSSTPDVEKLFF	TGTGCCAGCAGCTCGACGCCGGACGTGGAAAAACTGTTTTTT
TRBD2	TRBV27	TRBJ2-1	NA	CASSSGTSSYNEQFF	TGTGCCAGCAGTTCCGGGACTAGCTCCTACAATGAGCAGTTCTTC
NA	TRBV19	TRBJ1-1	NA	CASSSKENTEAFF	TGTGCCAGTAGTAGCAAAGAGAACACTGAAGCTTTCTTT
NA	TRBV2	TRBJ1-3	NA	CASKGTYSGNTIYF	TGTGCCAGCAAGGGAACATACTCTGGAAACACCATATATTTT
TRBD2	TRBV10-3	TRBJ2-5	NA	CALGIAGEETQYF	TGTGCCTTGGGGATAGCGGGAGAAGAGACCCAGTACTTC
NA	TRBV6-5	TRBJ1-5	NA	CASSRVGNQPQHF	TGTGCCAGCAGCAGGGTGGGCAATCAGCCCCAGCATTTT
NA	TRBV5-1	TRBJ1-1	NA	CASRPNLGDTEAFF	TGCGCCAGCAGGCCAAACCTAGGAGACACTGAAGCTTTCTTT
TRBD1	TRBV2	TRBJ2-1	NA	CASSEGLDRSRFF	TGTGCCAGCAGTGAAGGTCTGGACAGGTCTCGGTTCTTC
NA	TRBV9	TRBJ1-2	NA	CASSSQGRLNYGYTF	TGTGCCAGCAGCTCACAGGGTCGGTTGAACTATGGCTACACCTTC
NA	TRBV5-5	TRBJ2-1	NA	CASSLVGYNEQFF	TGTGCCAGCAGCTTGGTGGGCTACAATGAGCAGTTCTTC
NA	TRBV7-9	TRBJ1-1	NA	CASSPPSQTEAFF	TGTGCCAGCAGCCCACCCTCTCAGACTGAAGCTTTCTTT
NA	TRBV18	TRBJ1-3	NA	CASSPPPRNTIYF	TGTGCCAGCTCACCCCCTCCAAGAAACACCATATATTTT
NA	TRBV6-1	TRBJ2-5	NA	CASKMDQGALETQYF	TGTGCCAGCAAGATGGACCAGGGAGCACTAGAGACCCAGTACTTC
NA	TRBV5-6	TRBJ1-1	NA	CASSLRRRPDTEAFF	TGTGCCAGCAGCTTGAGGCGGAGGCCGGACACTGAAGCTTTCTTT
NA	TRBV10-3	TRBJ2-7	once	CAISERGGESSYEQYF	TGTGCCATCAGTGAGCGGGGCGGGGAGAGCTCCTACGAGCAGTACTTC
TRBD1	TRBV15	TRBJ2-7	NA	CATSRGQGAGEQYF	TGTGCCACCAGCAGAGGACAGGGGGCGGGCGAGCAGTACTTC
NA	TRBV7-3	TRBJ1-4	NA	CASSLTGEAAEKLFF	TGTGCCAGCAGCTTAACGGGTGAGGCAGCTGAAAAACTGTTTTTT
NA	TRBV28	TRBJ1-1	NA	CASWDNLNTEAFF	TGTGCCAGCTGGGACAACTTAAACACTGAAGCTTTCTTT
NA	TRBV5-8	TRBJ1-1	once	CASSYPERDTEAFF	TGTGCCAGCTCGTACCCCGAGAGGGACACTGAAGCTTTCTTT
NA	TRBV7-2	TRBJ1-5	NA	CASSRDSNQPQHF	TGTGCCAGCAGCCGGGACTCAAATCAGCCCCAGCATTTT
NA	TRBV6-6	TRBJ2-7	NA	CASRRGEEGYEQYF	TGTGCCAGCCGTAGGGGGGAGGAAGGCTACGAGCAGTACTTC
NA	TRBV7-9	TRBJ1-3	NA	CASTFRNTIYF	TGTGCCAGCACCTTCCGAAACACCATATATTTT
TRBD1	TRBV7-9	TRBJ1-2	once	CASSQGDSPLYGYTF	TGCGCCAGCAGCCAAGGGGACAGTCCGCTTTATGGCTACACCTTC
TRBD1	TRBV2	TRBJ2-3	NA	CASSGATGKGDTQYF	TGTGCCAGCAGCGGGGCGACAGGGAAAGGGGATACGCAGTATTTT
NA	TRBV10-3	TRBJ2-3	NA	CAIRLQGTDTQYF	TGTGCCATCAGGCTTCAGGGAACAGATACGCAGTATTTT
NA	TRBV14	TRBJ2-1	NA	CASSHRGKDYNEQFF	TGTGCCAGCAGCCACCGGGGAAAGGACTACAATGAGCAGTTCTTC
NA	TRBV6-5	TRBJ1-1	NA	CASSYLSSGYGTEAFF	TGTGCCAGCAGTTATCTTTCCTCGGGCTACGGAACTGAAGCTTTCTTT
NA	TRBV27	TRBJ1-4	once	CASRSPGTANEKLFF	TGTGCCAGCAGATCGCCGGGGACCGCTAATGAAAAACTGTTTTTT
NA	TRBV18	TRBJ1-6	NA	CASSPTSVYSPLHF	TGTGCCAGCTCACCGACGAGTGTGTATTCACCCCTCCACTTT
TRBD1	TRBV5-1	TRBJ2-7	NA	CASSSPGQTYEQYF	TGCGCCAGCAGCAGCCCGGGACAGACCTACGAGCAGTACTTC
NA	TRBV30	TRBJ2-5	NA	CAWSETQETQYF	TGTGCCTGGTCCGAGACCCAAGAGACCCAGTACTTC
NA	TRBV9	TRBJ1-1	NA	CASSLRPVNTEAFF	TGTGCCAGCAGCCTTAGGCCAGTGAACACTGAAGCTTTCTTT
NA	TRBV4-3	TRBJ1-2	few	CASSQEAQRLYGYTF	TGCGCCAGCAGCCAAGAAGCCCAGAGACTCTATGGCTACACCTTC
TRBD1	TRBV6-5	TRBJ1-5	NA	CASRDRGGQPQHF	TGTGCCAGCAGGGACAGGGGCGGCCAGCCCCAGCATTTT
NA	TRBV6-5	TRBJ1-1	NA	CASSYRDIQSEAFF	TGTGCCAGCAGTTACCGGGACATACAGAGTGAAGCTTTCTTT
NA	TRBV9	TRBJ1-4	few	CASSTGGQGSEKLFF	TGTGCCAGCAGCACGGGGGGGCAGGGTAGTGAAAAACTGTTTTTT
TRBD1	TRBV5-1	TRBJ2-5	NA	CASRRDGTGRETQYF	TGCGCCAGCAGAAGGGATGGGACAGGGAGAGAGACCCAGTACTTC
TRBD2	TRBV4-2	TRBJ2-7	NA	CASSHSGGGGADEQYF	TGTGCCAGCAGCCATAGTGGTGGCGGGGGGGCCGACGAGCAGTACTTC
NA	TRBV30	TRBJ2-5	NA	CAWSRGQETQYF	TGTGCCTGGAGTCGGGGGCAAGAGACCCAGTACTTC
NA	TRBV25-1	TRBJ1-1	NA	CASSENIMNTEAFF	TGTGCCAGCAGTGAAAACATTATGAACACTGAAGCTTTCTTT
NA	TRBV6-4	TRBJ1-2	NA	CASSPGGIVGYTF	TGTGCCAGCAGTCCGGGGGGGATCGTCGGCTACACCTTC
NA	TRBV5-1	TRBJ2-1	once	CASSYSKDNEQFF	TGCGCCAGCAGCTACTCGAAGGACAATGAGCAGTTCTTC